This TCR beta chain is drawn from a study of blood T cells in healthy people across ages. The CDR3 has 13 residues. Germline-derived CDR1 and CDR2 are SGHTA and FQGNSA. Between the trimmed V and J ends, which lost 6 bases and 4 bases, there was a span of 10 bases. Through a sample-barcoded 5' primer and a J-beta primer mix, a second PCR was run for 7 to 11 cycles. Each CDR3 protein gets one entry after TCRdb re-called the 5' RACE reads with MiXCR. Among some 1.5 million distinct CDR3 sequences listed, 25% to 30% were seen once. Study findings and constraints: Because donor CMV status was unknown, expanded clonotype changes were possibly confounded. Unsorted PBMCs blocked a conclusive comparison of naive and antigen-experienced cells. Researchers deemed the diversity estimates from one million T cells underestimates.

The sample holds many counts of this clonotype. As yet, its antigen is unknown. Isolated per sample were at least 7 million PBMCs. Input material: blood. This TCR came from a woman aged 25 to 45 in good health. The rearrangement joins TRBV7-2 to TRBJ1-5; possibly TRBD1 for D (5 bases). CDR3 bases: TGTGCCAGCAGTTGGGGGGGGAATCAGCCCCAGCATTTT. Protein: CASSWGGNQPQHF.